The 29 T cell receptor beta chains below were found in one sample sequenced in a study of OX40 agonist ivuxolimab in advanced cancers. Libraries were prepared through the immunoSEQ multiplex PCR assay. TCRdb holds this immuneACCESS table with in-frame rearrangements only. Some clones are missing; in checked studies, unresolved V genes explain under half, and the rest has no known cause. The sample table contains approximately 82,000 clones; only one count was recorded for approximately 88% of them. Of the sample, about 3.8% falls within the top ten clones. The starting material was CD4+ or CD8+ T cells sorted from blood, obtained in a trial of the OX40 agonist ivuxolimab. The receptor set was obtained from an adult with an advanced solid tumor such as melanoma, head and neck, liver or kidney cancer.

The genes are TRBV11-3 and TRBJ2-5; 7 bases are shared with TRBD1. Trimming at V came to 0 bases and at J to 1 base, leaving 8 bases not matched to a gene. The CDR3 is 17 residues long. Per the germline V gene, CDR1 is SGHNT and CDR2 is YENEEA. CDR3 bases: TGTGCCAGCAGCTTAGATCCAGGGGCAGGGGGCCAAGAGACCCAGTACTTC. This encodes CASSLDPGAGGQETQYF.

The chain employs TRBV25-1 and TRBJ1-4; D gene uncertain. Germline CDR1 MGHDK, CDR2 SYGVNS. V lost 3 bases to trimming and J lost 0 bases, with 8 bases between them. The CDR3 has 15 residues. The CDR3 nucleotides are TGTGCCAGCAGTGATTACCCTGCAACTAATGAAAAACTGTTTTTT. Protein product: CASSDYPATNEKLFF.

This sequence joins TRBV11-3 and TRBJ2-1, with TRBD2 matching over 7 bases. Germline lookup yields CDR1 SGHNT and CDR2 YENEEA. There are 16 residues in the CDR3. The ends lost 3 bases at V and 5 bases at J; junction bases unmatched: 10. The CDR3 coding sequence is TGTGCCAGCAGCTTTGGGACGGGAGGTGGAAACAATGAGCAGTTCTTC. This encodes CASSFGTGGGNNEQFF. The variable domain in full, with the rest retrieved from reference TRBV11-3 and TRBJ2-1, is EAGVVQSPRYKIIEKKQPVAFWCNPISGHNTLYWYLQNLGQGPELLIRYENEEAVDDSQLPKDRFSAERLKGVDSTLKIQPAELGDSAVYLCASSFGTGGGNNEQFFGPGTRLTVL.

This clone has a single count. This sequence joins TRBV10-3 and TRBJ1-5; TRBD1 is a possible D gene (6 bases). The ends were cut back, 2 bases at V and 3 bases at J, with 11 bases in the middle. Per the germline V gene, CDR1 is ENHRY and CDR2 is SYGVKD. This CDR3 contains 15 residues. Written as DNA, the CDR3 is TGTGCCATCAGTGAGGAGGGGGACCTCAATCAGCCCCAGCATTTT. Its translation: CAISEEGDLNQPQHF.

This clone was observed a single time. V usage is TRBV10-1 and J usage is TRBJ2-7; TRBD1 agrees at 8 bases. This CDR3 is 15 amino acids long. The trim removed 0 bases at V and 6 bases at J, leaving 7 bases unmatched. Germline lookup yields CDR1 WNHNN and CDR2 SYGVQD (reference sequence). Here the CDR3 reads CASSESRGQVSEQYF. CDR3 nucleotide sequence: TGCGCCAGCAGTGAGTCGCGGGGACAGGTTAGCGAGCAGTACTTC.

V and J are TRBV7-2 and TRBJ2-3; D is uncertain. The CDR3 is 13 residues long. V gave up 0 bases and J gave up 2 bases, with 3 bases separating them. Germline V gene data show CDR1 as SGHTA and CDR2 as FQGNSA. For the CDR3, the DNA is TGTGCCAGCAGCTTAGCCCACACAGATACGCAGTATTTT. Protein: CASSLAHTDTQYF. The variable domain in full, with the rest retrieved from reference TRBV7-2 and TRBJ2-3, is GAGVSQSPSNKVTEKGKDVELRCDPISGHTALYWYRQSLGQGLEFLIYFQGNSAPDKSGLPSDRFSAERTGGSVSTLTIQRTQQEDSAVYLCASSLAHTDTQYFGPGTRLTVL.

This clone showed up just once. The chain uses TRBV19 and TRBJ1-2; 9 positions agree with TRBD1. V lost 8 bases and J lost 4; bases outside the gene matches: 5. There are 13 residues in the CDR3. CDR1 is LNHDA, CDR2 SQIVND, per germline (reference sequence). CDR3 sequence: CASGTGRTYGYTF. The CDR3 nucleotides are TGTGCCAGTGGGACAGGGAGAACCTATGGCTACACCTTC. Full variable domain (missing parts from reference TRBV19 and TRBJ1-2): DGGITQSPKYLFRKEGQNVTLSCEQNLNHDAMYWYRQDPGQGLRLIYYSQIVNDFQKGDIAEGYSVSREKKESFPLTVTSAQKNPTAFYLCASGTGRTYGYTFGSGTRLTVV.

This clone was seen once. The chain joins TRBV2 to TRBJ2-7, with TRBD2 matching over 9 bases. Germline CDR1 reads SNHLY; CDR2 reads FYNNEI. CDR3 length: 15 residues. V trimming: 3 bases; J trimming: 7 bases; junction bases outside the gene matches: 10. The CDR3 coding sequence is TGTGCCAGCAGTGAGGGAGGCGGGAGGGGTGGAGAGCAGTACTTC. Translation: CASSEGGGRGGEQYF.

The genes are TRBV11-3 and TRBJ1-2; TRBD1 aligns across 8 bases. Trimming removed 5 bases from V and 3 bases from J; junction bases left unmatched: 2. Germline lookup yields CDR1 SGHNT and CDR2 YENEEA. The CDR3 has 13 amino acids. The CDR3 reads CASSKGQDYGYTF. CDR3 DNA: TGTGCCAGCAGCAAGGGACAGGACTATGGCTACACCTTC. Supplemented by reference TRBV11-3 and TRBJ1-2, the full variable domain reads EAGVVQSPRYKIIEKKQPVAFWCNPISGHNTLYWYLQNLGQGPELLIRYENEEAVDDSQLPKDRFSAERLKGVDSTLKIQPAELGDSAVYLCASSKGQDYGYTFGSGTRLTVV.

Written as DNA, the CDR3 is TGTGCCAGCAGTTTACGACTAGCGGCCACCTCCTACGAGCAGTACTTC. Translated, it gives CASSLRLAATSYEQYF. The V and J genes are TRBV27 and TRBJ2-7; 9 nucleotides match TRBD2. The V segment lost 2 bases and the J segment 0 bases; nucleotides outside the gene matches: 5. The CDR3 loop spans 16 amino acids. Germline V gene lookup returns CDR1 MNHEY and CDR2 SMNVEV (reference sequence).

The chain joins TRBV11-2 to TRBJ1-1; 12 nucleotides match TRBD1. This CDR3 spans 18 amino acids. Germline CDR1 SGHAT, CDR2 FQNNGV. The V and J ends lost 1 base and 1 base, in that order; junction bases with no gene match: 7. Here the CDR3 DNA reads TGTGCCAGCAGCTTAGGACCGGGACAGGGGGCCGGGAACACTGAAGCTTTCTTT. Translation gives CASSLGPGQGAGNTEAFF.

This chain joins TRBV28 and TRBJ2-5; D might be TRBD2 (5 bases). The germline V gene has CDR1 MDHEN and CDR2 SYDVKM. The CDR3 is made up of 12 amino acids. The V end lost 10 bases, the J end lost 1 base, and 10 bases lay between the germline ends. CDR3 in amino acids: CATSGSQETQYF. The DNA of the CDR3 is TGTGCCACCAGCGGCAGCCAAGAGACCCAGTACTTC.

The chain links TRBV2 to TRBJ1-2; the D is unclear. V dropped 10 bases and J dropped 5 bases, with 11 bases sitting between them. Germline V lookup: CDR1 SNHLY, CDR2 FYNNEI. The CDR3 has 11 residues. CDR3 sequence reads: CATGEGYGYTF. In DNA, the CDR3 is TGTGCCACCGGGGAGGGATATGGCTACACCTTC.

This chain joins TRBV6-1 and TRBJ2-5; 9 nucleotides align to TRBD1. Germline values: CDR1 MNHNS, CDR2 SASEGT. Trimming at V came to 3 bases and at J to 4 bases, leaving 6 bases not matched to a gene. This CDR3 region has 15 residues. The CDR3 reads CASSDRGQGVETQYF. CDR3 nucleotides: TGTGCCAGCAGTGATCGGGGACAGGGAGTAGAGACCCAGTACTTC.

The chain recombines TRBV19 with TRBJ2-5; D assignment may be TRBD1 or TRBD2 (6 bases each). V lost 7 bases and J lost 2, with 17 bases in between. The V gene's germline CDR1 is LNHDA and CDR2 SQIVND (reference sequence). The CDR3 is 15 amino acids. CDR3 sequence: CASTRGLSQQETQYF. In DNA, the CDR3 is TGTGCCAGTACCAGGGGACTCTCGCAACAAGAGACCCAGTACTTC.

The V and J genes are TRBV7-2 and TRBJ2-1; 11 bases match TRBD2. This CDR3 region has 12 residues. J gave up 10 bases and V 5 bases, and 1 base lay outside the gene matches. In germline, CDR1 is SGHTA, CDR2 FQGNSA. CDR3 residues: CASSRLAGEQFF. The CDR3 region has the DNA TGTGCCAGCAGCCGACTAGCGGGAGAGCAGTTCTTC.

This chain uses TRBV2 with TRBJ2-7; maybe TRBD2 (6 bases). V was trimmed by 5 bases and J by 2 bases, leaving 10 bases between them. The CDR3 loop spans 13 amino acids. Germline V gene sequence: CDR1 SNHLY, CDR2 FYNNEI. The CDR3 loop is CASSSAGTYEQYF. The CDR3, as DNA: TGTGCCAGCAGTTCCGCGGGAACCTACGAGCAGTACTTC.

J is TRBJ1-1 and V is TRBV5-6; D remains unclear. In germline, CDR1 is SGHDT, CDR2 YYEEEE. This CDR3 contains 13 residues. The V gene lost 0 bases and the J gene lost 2 bases, with 5 bases spanning the gap. The CDR3 nucleotides read TGTGCCAGCAGCTTGGGGGTTAACACTGAAGCTTTCTTT. Amino acid sequence: CASSLGVNTEAFF.

This chain uses TRBV28 with TRBJ1-2, with D maybe TRBD1 (6 bases). The V gene lost 5 bases and the J gene lost 5 bases, with 18 bases spanning the gap. The CDR3 contains 15 residues. CDR1 and CDR2 (germline): MDHEN, SYDVKM. The CDR3 DNA follows: TGTGCCAGCAGTCCATCGTCGGGGGGGCGGTATGGCTACACCTTC. As protein: CASSPSSGGRYGYTF.

This chain uses TRBV20-1 with TRBJ2-3; no reliable D call. Trimming stripped 3 bases from V and 4 bases from J, with 5 bases between. This CDR3 comprises 11 residues. The germline CDR1 and CDR2 sequences are DFQATT and SNEGSKA (reference sequence). The CDR3 here is CSARFSDTQYF. In DNA form, the CDR3 reads TGCAGTGCTAGGTTCTCAGATACGCAGTATTTT.

This clone was detected once. The chain joins TRBV5-1 to TRBJ2-5, with D perhaps matching TRBD1 (5 bases). The length of the CDR3 is 15 residues. The germline V gene encodes CDR1 SGHRS and CDR2 YFSETQ. V gave up 4 bases and J gave up 1 base, with 14 bases separating them. The CDR3 spells CASSPAGATQETQYF. CDR3 nucleotides: TGCGCCAGCAGCCCAGCTGGGGCAACCCAAGAGACCCAGTACTTC. Combining the CDR3 with reference TRBV5-1 and TRBJ2-5 gives the whole variable domain KAGVTQTPRYLIKTRGQQVTLSCSPISGHRSVSWYQQTPGQGLQFLFEYFSETQRNKGNFPGRFSGRQFSNSRSEMNVSTLELGDSALYLCASSPAGATQETQYFGPGTRLLVL.

V and J are TRBV19 and TRBJ2-3, with 13 bases identical to TRBD2. From germline, CDR1 is LNHDA and CDR2 SQIVND (reference sequence). The CDR3 sequence is 18 residues long. V gave up 4 bases and J gave up 1 base; unmatched junction bases: 8. The CDR3 nucleotides read TGTGCCAGTAGTACAAGACTAGCGGGAGGCCTGGGCACAGATACGCAGTATTTT. Residues: CASSTRLAGGLGTDTQYF.

This chain joins TRBV11-2 and TRBJ2-3; 7 nucleotides line up with TRBD1. The CDR3 runs to 14 residues. Germline V lookup: CDR1 SGHAT, CDR2 FQNNGV. With V trimmed by 2 bases and J by 4 bases, 3 bases remained unmatched. The CDR3 sequence is CASSLSQGADTQYF. The DNA of the CDR3 is TGTGCCAGCAGCTTATCCCAGGGGGCAGATACGCAGTATTTT.

This clone was recorded only once. The chain links TRBV20-1 to TRBJ1-2; D might be TRBD1 (6 bases). Germline V gives CDR1 DFQATT, CDR2 SNEGSKA (reference sequence). The V end was cut by 6 bases, the J end by 5 bases, with 10 bases between. The CDR3 is made up of 11 amino acids. CDR3 bases: TGCAGTGCACAGGGTACTTATGGCTACACCTTC. The encoded protein is CSAQGTYGYTF.

The V gene is TRBV5-6, the J gene TRBJ1-2, with D perhaps TRBD1 (6 bases). The CDR3 has 13 amino acids. Germline V gene sequence: CDR1 SGHDT, CDR2 YYEEEE. Trimming stripped 4 bases from V and 7 bases from J, with 14 bases between. CDR3 sequence reads: CASSQVGARGYTF. In nucleotides, the CDR3 is TGTGCCAGCAGCCAGGTGGGGGCGCGTGGCTACACCTTC.

The CDR3 DNA reads TGTGCCAGCAGTGAAAGTGGCAGGGGCTATGGCTACACCTTC. It encodes CASSESGRGYGYTF. This chain joins TRBV6-1 and TRBJ1-2; tentative D call: TRBD1 (6 bases). Trimming removed 2 bases at V and 4 bases at J, with 11 bases between. CDR3 length: 14 amino acids. In germline, CDR1 is MNHNS, CDR2 SASEGT.

This clone has just one count. This chain joins TRBV6-1 and TRBJ2-2, with 8 bases lining up with TRBD1. The trim removed 4 bases at V and 4 bases at J, leaving 2 bases unmatched. The CDR3 is 14 amino acids. Looked up from germline, CDR1 is MNHNS and CDR2 is SASEGT. CDR3 residues: CASSAQGATGELFF. Written as DNA, the CDR3 is TGTGCCAGCAGTGCCCAGGGGGCCACCGGGGAGCTGTTTTTT.

The gene calls are TRBV5-1 and TRBJ2-7; the match to TRBD2 covers 12 bases. Germline V gene data show CDR1 as SGHRS and CDR2 as YFSETQ. V lost 3 bases, J lost 6 bases, and 7 bases stayed unmatched. The CDR3 covers 15 residues. The CDR3: CASSSRLAGAGEQYF. The CDR3 bases are TGCGCCAGCAGCTCCAGACTAGCGGGAGCCGGCGAGCAGTACTTC.

The V and J genes are TRBV11-2 and TRBJ1-5, with D possibly TRBD1 on 6 matching bases. This CDR3 has 13 residues. Looked up from germline, CDR1 is SGHAT and CDR2 is FQNNGV. Trimming stripped 7 bases from V and 7 bases from J, with 14 bases between. CDR3 nucleotide sequence: TGTGCCAGCATGCGACAGGTTGGACAGCCCCAGCATTTT. This codes for CASMRQVGQPQHF.